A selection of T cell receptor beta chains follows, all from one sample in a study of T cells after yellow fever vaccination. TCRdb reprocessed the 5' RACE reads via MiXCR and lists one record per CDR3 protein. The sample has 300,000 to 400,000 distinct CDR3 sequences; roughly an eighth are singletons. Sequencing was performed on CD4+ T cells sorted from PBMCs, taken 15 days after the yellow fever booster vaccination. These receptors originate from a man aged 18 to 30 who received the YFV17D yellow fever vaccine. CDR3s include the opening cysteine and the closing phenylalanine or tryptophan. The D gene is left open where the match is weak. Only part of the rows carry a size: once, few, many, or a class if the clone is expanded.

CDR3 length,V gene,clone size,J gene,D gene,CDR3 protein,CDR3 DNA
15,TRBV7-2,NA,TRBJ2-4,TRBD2,CASSLATSGGVVQYF,TGTGCCAGCAGCTTGGCGACTAGCGGGGGAGTTGTTCAGTACTTC
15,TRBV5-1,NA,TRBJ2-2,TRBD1,CASSPRGRGTGELFF,TGCGCCAGCAGCCCGAGGGGGCGCGGCACCGGGGAGCTGTTTTTT
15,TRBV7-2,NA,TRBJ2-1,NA,CASSLGTASLGEQFF,TGTGCCAGCAGCTTAGGGACAGCCTCTTTGGGTGAGCAGTTCTTC
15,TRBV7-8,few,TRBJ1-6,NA,CASSVRDLGNSPLHF,TGTGCCAGCAGCGTCCGGGACCTCGGGAATTCACCCCTCCACTTT
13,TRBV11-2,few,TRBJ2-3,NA,CASRPVGTDTQYF,TGTGCCAGCAGGCCCGTCGGCACAGATACGCAGTATTTT
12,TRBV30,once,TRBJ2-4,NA,CAWSGSGTPRYF,TGTGCCTGGAGTGGCTCAGGGACCCCTCGGTACTTC
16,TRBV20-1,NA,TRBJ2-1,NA,CSARTETLNPYNEQFF,TGCAGTGCTAGGACCGAGACCTTAAATCCCTACAATGAGCAGTTCTTC
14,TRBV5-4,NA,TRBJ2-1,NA,CASSSGELYNEQFF,TGTGCCAGCAGCTCCGGGGAATTATACAATGAGCAGTTCTTC
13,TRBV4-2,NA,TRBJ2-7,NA,CASSQDHGNEQYF,TGTGCCAGCAGCCAAGATCACGGGAACGAGCAGTACTTC
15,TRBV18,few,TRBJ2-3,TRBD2,CASSPGLADTDTQYF,TGTGCCAGCTCACCAGGGCTAGCGGACACAGATACGCAGTATTTT
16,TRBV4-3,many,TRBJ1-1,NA,CASSQNLGQLNTEAFF,TGCGCCAGCAGCCAAAATTTGGGACAACTGAACACTGAAGCTTTCTTT
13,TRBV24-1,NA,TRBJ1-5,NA,CATSERRNQPQHF,TGTGCCACCAGTGAACGGCGCAATCAGCCCCAGCATTTT
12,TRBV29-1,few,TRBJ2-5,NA,CSVEKGGETQYF,TGCAGCGTTGAGAAGGGAGGTGAGACCCAGTACTTC
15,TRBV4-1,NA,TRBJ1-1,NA,CASSQDVTSRSEAFF,TGCGCCAGCAGCCAAGATGTGACGTCCAGGTCGGAAGCTTTCTTT
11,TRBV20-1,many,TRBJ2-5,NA,CSARQGETQYF,TGCAGTGCTAGACAGGGAGAGACCCAGTACTTC
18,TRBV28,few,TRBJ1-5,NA,CASSSGGFGGRGNQPQHF,TGTGCCAGCAGTTCCGGCGGTTTCGGGGGGCGAGGCAATCAGCCCCAGCATTTT
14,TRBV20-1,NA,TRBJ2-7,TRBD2,CSVGGGRGSYEQYF,TGCAGTGTCGGCGGGGGACGCGGCTCCTACGAGCAGTACTTC
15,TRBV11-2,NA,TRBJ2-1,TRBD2,CASSFGLAGEGEQFF,TGTGCCAGCAGCTTTGGGCTAGCGGGGGAGGGTGAGCAGTTCTTC
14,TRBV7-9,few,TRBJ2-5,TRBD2,CASSTAYGGETQYF,TGTGCCAGCAGCACCGCCTACGGGGGGGAGACCCAGTACTTC
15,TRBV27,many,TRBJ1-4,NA,CASSPGTPWKEKLFF,TGTGCCAGCAGCCCCGGGACCCCATGGAAAGAAAAACTGTTTTTT
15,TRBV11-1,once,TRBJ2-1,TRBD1,CASSSRDRGDNEQFF,TGTGCCAGCAGCTCAAGGGACAGGGGAGACAATGAGCAGTTCTTC
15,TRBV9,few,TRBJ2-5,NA,CASSVTEGRQETQYF,TGTGCCAGCAGCGTGACCGAGGGACGACAAGAGACCCAGTACTTC
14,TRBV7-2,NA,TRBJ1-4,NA,CASSRGSGNEKLFF,TGTGCCAGCAGCCGGGGGAGTGGGAATGAAAAACTGTTTTTT
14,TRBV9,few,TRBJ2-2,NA,CASSVATRTGELFF,TGTGCCAGCAGCGTAGCAACTAGAACCGGGGAGCTGTTTTTT
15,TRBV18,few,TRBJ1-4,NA,CASSPTTGNNEKLFF,TGTGCCAGCTCACCCACGACAGGAAACAATGAAAAACTGTTTTTT
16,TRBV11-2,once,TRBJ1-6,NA,CASSLSGSSYNSPLHF,TGTGCCAGCAGCTTATCGGGGAGCTCCTATAATTCACCCCTCCACTTT
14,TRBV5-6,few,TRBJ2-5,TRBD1,CASSHRDRGGTQYF,TGTGCCAGCAGCCACCGGGACAGGGGAGGGACCCAGTACTTC
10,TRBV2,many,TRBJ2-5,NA,CASKEETQYF,TGTGCCAGCAAGGAAGAGACCCAGTACTTC